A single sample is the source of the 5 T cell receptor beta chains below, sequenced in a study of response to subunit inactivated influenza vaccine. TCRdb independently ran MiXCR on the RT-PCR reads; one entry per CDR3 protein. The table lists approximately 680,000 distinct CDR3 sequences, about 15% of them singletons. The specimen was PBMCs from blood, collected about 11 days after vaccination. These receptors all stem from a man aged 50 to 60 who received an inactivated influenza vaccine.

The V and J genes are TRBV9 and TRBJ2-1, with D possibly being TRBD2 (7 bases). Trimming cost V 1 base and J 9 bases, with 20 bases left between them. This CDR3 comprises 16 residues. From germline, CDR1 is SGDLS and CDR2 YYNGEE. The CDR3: CASSVSGAGALSEQFF. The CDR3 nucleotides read TGTGCCAGCAGCGTATCAGGTGCGGGGGCCCTCAGTGAGCAGTTCTTC.

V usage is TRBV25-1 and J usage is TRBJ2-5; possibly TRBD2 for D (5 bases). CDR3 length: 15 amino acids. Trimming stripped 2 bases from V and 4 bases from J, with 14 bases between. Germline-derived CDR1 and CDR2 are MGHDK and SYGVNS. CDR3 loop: CASSETTGLLETQYF. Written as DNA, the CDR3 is TGTGCCAGCAGTGAAACTACGGGGTTACTAGAGACCCAGTACTTC.

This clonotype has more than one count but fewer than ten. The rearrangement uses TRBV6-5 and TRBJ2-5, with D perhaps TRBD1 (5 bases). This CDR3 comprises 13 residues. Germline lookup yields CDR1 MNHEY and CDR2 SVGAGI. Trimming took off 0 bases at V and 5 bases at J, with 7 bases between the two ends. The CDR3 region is CASSYSQGETQYF. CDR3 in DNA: TGTGCCAGCAGTTACTCGCAGGGTGAGACCCAGTACTTC.

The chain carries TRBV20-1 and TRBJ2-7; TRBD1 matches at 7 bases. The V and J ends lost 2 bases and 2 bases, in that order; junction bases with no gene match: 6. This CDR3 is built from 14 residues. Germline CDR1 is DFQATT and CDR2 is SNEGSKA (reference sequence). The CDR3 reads CSARSQDRTYEQYF. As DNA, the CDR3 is TGCAGTGCTAGATCTCAGGACAGGACCTACGAGCAGTACTTC.

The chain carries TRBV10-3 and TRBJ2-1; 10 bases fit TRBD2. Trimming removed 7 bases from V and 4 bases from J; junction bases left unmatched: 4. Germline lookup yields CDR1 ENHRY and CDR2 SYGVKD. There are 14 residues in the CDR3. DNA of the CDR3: TGTGCCATCAAGAGCGGGGGGGCGTACAATGAGCAGTTCTTC. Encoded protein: CAIKSGGAYNEQFF.